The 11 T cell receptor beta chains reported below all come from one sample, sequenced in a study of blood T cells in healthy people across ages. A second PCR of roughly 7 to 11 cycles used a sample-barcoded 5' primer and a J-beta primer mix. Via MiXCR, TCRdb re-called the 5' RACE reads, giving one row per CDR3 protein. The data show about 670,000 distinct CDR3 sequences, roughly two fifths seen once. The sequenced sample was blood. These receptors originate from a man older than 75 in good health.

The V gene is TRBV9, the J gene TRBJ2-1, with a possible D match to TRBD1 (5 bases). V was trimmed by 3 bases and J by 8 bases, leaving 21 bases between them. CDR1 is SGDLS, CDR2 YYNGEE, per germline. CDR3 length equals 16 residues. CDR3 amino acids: CASSAGLPKGSDEQFF. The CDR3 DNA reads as TGTGCCAGCAGCGCAGGGTTGCCGAAGGGGTCGGATGAGCAGTTCTTC.

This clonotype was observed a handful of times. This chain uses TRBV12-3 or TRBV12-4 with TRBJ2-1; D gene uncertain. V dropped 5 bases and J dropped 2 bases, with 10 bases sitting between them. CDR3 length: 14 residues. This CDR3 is CASSILQTYNEQFF. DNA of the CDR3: TGTGCCAGCAGTATACTACAAACCTACAATGAGCAGTTCTTC.

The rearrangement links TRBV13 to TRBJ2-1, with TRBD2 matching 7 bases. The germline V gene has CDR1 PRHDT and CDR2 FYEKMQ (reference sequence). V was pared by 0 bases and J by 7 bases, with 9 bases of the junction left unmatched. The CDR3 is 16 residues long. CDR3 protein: CASSLGGRTRRNEQFF. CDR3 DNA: TGTGCCAGCAGCTTAGGTGGGAGGACTAGGCGTAATGAGCAGTTCTTC.

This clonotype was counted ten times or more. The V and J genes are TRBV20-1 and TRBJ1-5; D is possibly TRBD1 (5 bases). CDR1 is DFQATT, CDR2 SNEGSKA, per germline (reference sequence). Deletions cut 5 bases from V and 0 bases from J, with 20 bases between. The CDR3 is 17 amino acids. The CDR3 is CSAAPDTNSYSNQPQHF. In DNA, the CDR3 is TGCAGTGCTGCCCCGGACACCAATTCCTATAGCAATCAGCCCCAGCATTTT.

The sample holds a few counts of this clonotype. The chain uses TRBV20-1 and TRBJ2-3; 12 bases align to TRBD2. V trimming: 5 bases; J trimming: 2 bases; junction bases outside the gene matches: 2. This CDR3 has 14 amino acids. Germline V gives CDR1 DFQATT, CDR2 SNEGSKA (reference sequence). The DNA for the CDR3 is TGCAGTGCTGGACTAGCGGGGTCCACAGATACGCAGTATTTT. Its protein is CSAGLAGSTDTQYF.

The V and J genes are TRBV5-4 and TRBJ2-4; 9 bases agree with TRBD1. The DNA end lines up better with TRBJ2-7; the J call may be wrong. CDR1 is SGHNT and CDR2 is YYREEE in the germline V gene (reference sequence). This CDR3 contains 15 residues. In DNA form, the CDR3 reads TGTGCCAGCAGCTTTGTGGGACAGGGCTTGGTCGAGCAGTACTTC. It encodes CASSFVGQGLVEQYF.

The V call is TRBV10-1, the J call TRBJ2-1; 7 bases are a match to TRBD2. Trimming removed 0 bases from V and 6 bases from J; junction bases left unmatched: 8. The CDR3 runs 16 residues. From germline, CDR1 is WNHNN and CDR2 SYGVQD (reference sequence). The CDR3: CASSESSTGRTNEQFF. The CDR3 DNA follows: TGCGCCAGCAGTGAGTCGAGTACCGGGAGGACCAATGAGCAGTTCTTC.

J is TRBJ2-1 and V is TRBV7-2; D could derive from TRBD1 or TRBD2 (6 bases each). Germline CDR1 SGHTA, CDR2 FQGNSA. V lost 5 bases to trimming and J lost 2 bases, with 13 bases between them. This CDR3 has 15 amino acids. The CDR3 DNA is TGTGCCAGCAGCAACAGGGCGGGAACCTACAATGAGCAGTTCTTC. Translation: CASSNRAGTYNEQFF.

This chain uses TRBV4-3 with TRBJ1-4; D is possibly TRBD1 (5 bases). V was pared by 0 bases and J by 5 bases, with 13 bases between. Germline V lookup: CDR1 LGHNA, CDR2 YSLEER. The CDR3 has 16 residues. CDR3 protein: CASSQDIGTGNEKLFF. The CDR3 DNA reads TGCGCCAGCAGCCAAGATATAGGGACGGGGAATGAAAAACTGTTTTTT.

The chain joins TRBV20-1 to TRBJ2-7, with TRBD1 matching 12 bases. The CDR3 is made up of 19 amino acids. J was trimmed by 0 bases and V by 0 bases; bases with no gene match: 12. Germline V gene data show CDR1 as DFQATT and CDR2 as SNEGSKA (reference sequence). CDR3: CSARDQNRDRGLYSYEQYF. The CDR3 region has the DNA TGCAGTGCTAGAGACCAAAACCGGGACAGGGGGCTTTACTCCTACGAGCAGTACTTC.

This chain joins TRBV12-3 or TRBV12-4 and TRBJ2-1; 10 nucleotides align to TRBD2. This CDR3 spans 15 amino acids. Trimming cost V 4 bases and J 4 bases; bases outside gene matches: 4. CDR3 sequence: CASSSSGSDYNEQFF. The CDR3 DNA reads TGTGCCAGCAGTTCTAGCGGGAGTGATTACAATGAGCAGTTCTTC.